This T cell receptor (beta chain) is drawn from a study of OX40 agonist ivuxolimab in advanced cancers. Study as a whole: Dose-escalation subjects each had hepatocellular carcinoma, melanoma, renal cell or head and neck cancer. Aged roughly 20 to 85 with a mean of about 63 years, they were 75% to 85% male. Study results and caveats: At 0.1 to 3.0 mg/kg and by week 6, CD4+ and CD8+ T cells in the blood had expanded clonally.

TCRdb's table, derived via immunoSEQ multiplex PCR, lists solely in-frame clones and lacks some. The table lists under 150,000 clones, just over 90% of them singletons. Trimming removed 4 bases at V and 4 bases at J, with 19 bases between. The CDR3 has 16 amino acids. CDR1 is SGHTA and CDR2 is FQGNSA in the germline V gene. About this clone itself: The antigen remains unidentified.

The V gene is TRBV7-2, the J gene TRBJ2-5, with a tentative D call TRBD2 (6 bases). The sequenced sample was CD4+ or CD8+ T cells sorted from blood, obtained in a trial of the OX40 agonist ivuxolimab. The receptor was isolated from an adult with an advanced solid tumor such as melanoma, head and neck, liver or kidney cancer. The CDR3 here is CASSYSGTPGGETQYF. The DNA for the CDR3 is TGTGCCAGCAGCTACTCGGGGACGCCCGGGGGAGAGACCCAGTACTTC.